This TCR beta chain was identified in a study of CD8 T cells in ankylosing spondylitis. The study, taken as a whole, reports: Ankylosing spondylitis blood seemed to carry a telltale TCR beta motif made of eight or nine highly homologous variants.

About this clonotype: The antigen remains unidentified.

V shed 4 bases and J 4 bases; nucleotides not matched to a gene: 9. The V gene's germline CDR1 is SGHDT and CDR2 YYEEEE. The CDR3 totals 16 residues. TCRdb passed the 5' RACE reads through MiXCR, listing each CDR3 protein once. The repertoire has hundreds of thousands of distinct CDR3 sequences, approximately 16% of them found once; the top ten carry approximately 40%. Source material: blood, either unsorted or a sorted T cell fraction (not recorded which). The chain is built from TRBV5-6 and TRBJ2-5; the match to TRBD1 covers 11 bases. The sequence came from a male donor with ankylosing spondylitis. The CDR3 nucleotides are TGTGCCAGCAGCGGCACCGGGACAGGGGGAGGAGAGACCCAGTACTTC. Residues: CASSGTGTGGGETQYF.